The clone carrying this T cell receptor beta chain was seen ten or more times. Its target is not known. RNA transcripts served as the template for amplifying TCR beta CDR3 regions. The TCR CDR3 first-round RT-PCR relied on the HTBI primer set. Via MiXCR, TCRdb re-called the multiplex PCR reads, giving one row per CDR3 protein. The profile shows approximately 620,000 distinct CDR3 sequences, roughly a sixth of them singletons. This CDR3 has 11 residues. Trimming took off 5 bases at V and 11 bases at J, with 13 bases between the two ends. From germline, CDR1 is SGHDT and CDR2 YYEEEE. These data originate in a study of T cells in Graves' hyperthyroidism and ophthalmopathy. Study summary: Peripheral blood sampling occurred at initial diagnosis, before any treatment. Findings of the study overall: The model made its ophthalmopathy prediction, and onset followed a median around 6.9 months later. Blood also carried most thyroid clonotypes expanded above 0.001.

The clonotype comes from a middle-aged woman with Graves' ophthalmopathy. The chain has TRBV5-6 and TRBJ1-1; D not certain. The sample consisted of blood. The CDR3 protein is CASRSNGVAFF. CDR3 in DNA: TGTGCCAGCAGATCAAACGGGGTCGCTTTCTTT.